One and the same sample provided the 6 T cell receptor beta chains below, sequenced in a study of shared clonotypes between healthy human individuals. Naive-designated CD8 cells lacked CD45RO, were positively enriched for CCR7, and omitted terminally differentiated effector memory CD45RA+ cells. Assay used: immunoSEQ multiplex PCR; TCRdb lists only in-frame clones, some missing. The sample holds around 2,100,000 clones, about 95% seen once. The sequenced sample consisted of naive CD8+ T cells sorted from blood. All receptors derive from a man younger than 35 in good health.

The chain employs TRBV13 and TRBJ2-5; D perhaps matches TRBD1 (6 bases). The CDR3 contains 15 residues. The V gene lost 5 bases and the J gene lost 3 bases, with 16 bases spanning the gap. Germline V gene lookup returns CDR1 PRHDT and CDR2 FYEKMQ (reference sequence). DNA of the CDR3: TGTGCCAGCAGCCAAGACTTACAGGGTAAAGAGACCCAGTACTTC. Amino acids: CASSQDLQGKETQYF. The variable domain in full, completed from reference TRBV13 and TRBJ2-5, reads AAGVIQSPRHLIKEKRETATLKCYPIPRHDTVYWYQQGPGQDPQFLISFYEKMQSDKGSIPDRFSAQQFSDYHSELNMSSLELGDSALYFCASSQDLQGKETQYFGPGTRLLVL.

This chain connects TRBV11-2 to TRBJ2-3; 7 nucleotides align to TRBD1. After removal of 3 bases from V and 2 bases from J, the junction contained 8 bases not matched to a gene. Germline V gene lookup returns CDR1 SGHAT and CDR2 FQNNGV. The CDR3 runs 16 residues. As DNA, the CDR3 is TGTGCCAGCAGCTTCCAGACAGGGCCATACACAGATACGCAGTATTTT. Translated: CASSFQTGPYTDTQYF. The full variable domain, with the rest looked up from reference TRBV11-2 and TRBJ2-3, is EAGVAQSPRYKIIEKRQSVAFWCNPISGHATLYWYQQILGQGPKLLIQFQNNGVVDDSQLPKDRFSAERLKGVDSTLKIQPAKLEDSAVYLCASSFQTGPYTDTQYFGPGTRLTVL.

The chain combines TRBV19 with TRBJ1-6, with a possible D match to TRBD1 (5 bases). The CDR3 has 17 residues. V dropped 5 bases and J dropped 7 bases, with 21 bases sitting between them. CDR1 is LNHDA and CDR2 is SQIVND in the germline V gene (reference sequence). CDR3 bases: TGTGCCAGTAGTCCACTTTCTTCAGGGCGAGGGAATTCACCCCTCCACTTT. This encodes CASSPLSSGRGNSPLHF.

This chain links TRBV4-3 with TRBJ2-7; D remains unclear. This CDR3 comprises 16 residues. Germline V gene lookup returns CDR1 LGHNA and CDR2 YSLEER. The ends were cut back, 1 base at V and 0 bases at J, with 13 bases in the middle. CDR3 region: CASSQGPRPDSYEQYF. As DNA, the CDR3 is TGCGCCAGCAGCCAAGGACCCCGGCCAGACTCCTACGAGCAGTACTTC.

The chain recombines TRBV6-4 with TRBJ1-5, with TRBD1 identical over 7 bases. The germline V gene has CDR1 MRHNA and CDR2 SNTAGT. The CDR3 is 15 residues long. V lost 6 bases, J lost 1 base, and 6 bases stayed unmatched. The CDR3 DNA sequence: TGTGCCAGCAGAGACAGGGCCTCAAGCAATCAGCCCCAGCATTTT. It codes for CASRDRASSNQPQHF.

The chain employs TRBV15 and TRBJ1-2, with D perhaps TRBD1 (5 bases). Germline values: CDR1 LNHNV, CDR2 YYDKDF (reference sequence). Trimming stripped 2 bases from V and 3 bases from J, with 16 bases between. The CDR3 extends over 16 amino acids. The CDR3 region is CATSRFRDPGDYGYTF. CDR3 coding DNA: TGTGCCACCAGCAGATTCCGGGACCCTGGGGACTATGGCTACACCTTC.